This T cell receptor beta chain was obtained from a study of T cells after yellow fever vaccination (dated by TCRdb to about 2019). In terms of the full investigation: The SMART-Seq v4 Ultra Low Input RNA kit was used to prepare libraries from fractions with low cell numbers. To follow T-cell clones before and after both primary and booster YFV17D yellow fever vaccination, bulk TCR alpha and beta repertoires underwent longitudinal sequencing. The cohort comprised two healthy male donors, one aged 18 to 29 and one aged 30 to 40 years. Blood samples were taken at several timepoints before and after primary and secondary immunization, and bulk PBMC replicates and cell subsets were isolated.

The CDR3 covers 11 residues, taking in both the cysteine and the phenylalanine. Here the CDR3 DNA is all that survives: 33 bases in frame from base 1. At the junction V is shortened by 4 bases and J by 6 bases, with 7 bases in between. Taken from the germline V gene (reference sequence), the CDR1 and CDR2 loops are SGHKS and YYEKEE. The sequencer was an Illumina NovaSeq 6000. Synthesis of TCR cDNA relied on 5'RACE template switching, a step that introduced a universal primer site along with unique molecular identifiers. cDNA synthesis was primed from both the TCR alpha and TCR beta constant segments. Libraries were amplified in two PCR steps, with sample barcodes and sequencing adapters added in the second step. Libraries were sequenced on Illumina HiSeq 2500 (2x100 bp) or NovaSeq (2x150 bp). The original pipeline was this. Demultiplexing of reads and collapsing into UMI consensus sequences were performed with MIGEC, and V(D)J alignment was carried out with MiXCR. Clonotypes responding to the vaccine were identified with edgeR on replicate PBMC samples, with the criteria of FDR below 0.01 and a log2 fold change above 5 up to day 15. CD4 or CD8 identity was assigned to each bulk clonotype according to whether the clonotype was present at higher abundance in the sequenced CD4 repertoire or the sequenced CD8 repertoire. Starting from the raw public reads, TCRdb applied fastp trimming at Q25, assembled clones with MiXCR and retained in-frame beta chains. Rows merge per CDR3 protein into single entries with the most common DNA and genes. These V and J calls are TCRdb output, not the study's own analysis. The sample yields some 240,000 distinct CDR3 sequences; around 4.9% were counted once. The top ten clonotypes cover 2.5% to 4% of the sample.

The treatment or condition label, read with the paper, signifies: live attenuated yellow fever vaccine strain. PBMCs were isolated from peripheral blood using a standard Ficoll-Paque protocol. CD4 and CD8 T-cell fractions were isolated with Dynabeads CD4 and CD8 positive selection kits. TriZol was used to extract RNA from bulk PBMCs, from CD4 and CD8 fractions, and from dextramer-positive and dextramer-negative fractions. The sample holds many counts of this clonotype. No antigen is known for it. No much larger clonotype is one base removed from it; base qualities were not supplied. Study-level results and caveats: The secondary T-cell response was found to be weaker but faster than the primary response, with a peak reached on day 5 rather than on day 15. Because the study included only a couple of donors, the extent to which the findings can be generalized is limited. Computational filtering was required because FACS-sorted repertoires could contain abundant contaminating clonotypes from the bulk population. A small share of clonotypes was detected in both CD4 and CD8 compartments, with the overlap likely arising from convergent recombination. Most clones expanded after primary vaccination (around 96% of CD4 and roughly 90% of CD8) were re-detected after the booster, suggesting that broad memory maintenance occurred.

The sequence joins TRBV5-5 to TRBJ1-1, with an unclear D gene assignment. This specimen consisted of CD4+ T cells sorted from PBMCs, obtained on the day of the yellow fever booster vaccination. This TCR derives from a man aged 18 to 30 who received the YFV17D yellow fever vaccine. The CDR3 region reads CASSDSAEAFF. The DNA is TGTGCCAGCAGCGATAGCGCTGAAGCTTTCTTT.